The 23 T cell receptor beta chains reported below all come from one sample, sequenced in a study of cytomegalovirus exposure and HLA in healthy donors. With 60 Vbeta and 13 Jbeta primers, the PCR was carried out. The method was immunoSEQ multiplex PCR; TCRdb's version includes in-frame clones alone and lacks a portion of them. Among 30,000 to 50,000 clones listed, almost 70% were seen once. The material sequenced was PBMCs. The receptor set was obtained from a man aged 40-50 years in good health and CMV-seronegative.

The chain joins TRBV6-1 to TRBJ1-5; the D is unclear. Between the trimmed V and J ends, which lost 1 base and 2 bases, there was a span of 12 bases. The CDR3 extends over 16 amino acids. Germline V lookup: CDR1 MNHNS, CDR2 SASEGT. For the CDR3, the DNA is TGTGCCAGCAGTGAAGGGCAGCTAGGCGGCAATCAGCCCCAGCATTTT. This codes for CASSEGQLGGNQPQHF.

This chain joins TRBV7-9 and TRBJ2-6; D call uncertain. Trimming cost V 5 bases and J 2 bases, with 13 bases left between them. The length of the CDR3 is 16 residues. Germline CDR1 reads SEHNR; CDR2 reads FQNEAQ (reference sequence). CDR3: CASSPLEVTGANVLTF. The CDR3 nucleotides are TGTGCCAGCAGCCCTCTCGAGGTTACTGGGGCCAACGTCCTGACTTTC.

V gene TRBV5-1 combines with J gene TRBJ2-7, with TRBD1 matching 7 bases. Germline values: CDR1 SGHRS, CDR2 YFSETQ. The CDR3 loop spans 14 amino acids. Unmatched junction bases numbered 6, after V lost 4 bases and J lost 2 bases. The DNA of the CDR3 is TGCGCCAGCAGCCCCGGACAGGCAGCCTACGAGCAGTACTTC. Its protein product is CASSPGQAAYEQYF.

CDR3: CASSMTGGTDTQYF. The DNA of the CDR3 is TGCGCCAGCAGCATGACGGGAGGTACAGATACGCAGTATTTT. The V and J genes are TRBV5-1 and TRBJ2-3; 7 positions agree with TRBD2. This CDR3 is 14 amino acids long. The germline V gene has CDR1 SGHRS and CDR2 YFSETQ. Trimming cost V 4 bases and J 3 bases; bases outside gene matches: 5.

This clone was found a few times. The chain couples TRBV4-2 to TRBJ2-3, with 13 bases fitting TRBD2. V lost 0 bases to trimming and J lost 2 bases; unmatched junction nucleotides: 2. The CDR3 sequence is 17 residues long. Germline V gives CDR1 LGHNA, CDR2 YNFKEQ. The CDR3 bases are TGTGCCAGCAGCCAAGAACTAGCGGGGGGGAACACAGATACGCAGTATTTT. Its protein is CASSQELAGGNTDTQYF.

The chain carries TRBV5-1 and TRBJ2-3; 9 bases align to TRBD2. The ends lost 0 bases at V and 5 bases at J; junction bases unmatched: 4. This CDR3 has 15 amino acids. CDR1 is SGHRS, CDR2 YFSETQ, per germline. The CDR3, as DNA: TGCGCCAGCAGCTTGGGCGGGGGGGCCGTAGATACGCAGTATTTT. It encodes CASSLGGGAVDTQYF.

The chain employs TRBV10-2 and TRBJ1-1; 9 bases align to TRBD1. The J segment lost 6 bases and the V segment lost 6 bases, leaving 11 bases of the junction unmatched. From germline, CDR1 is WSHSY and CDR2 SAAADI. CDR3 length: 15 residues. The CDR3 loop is CASSETGTGYPEAFF. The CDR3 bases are TGCGCCAGCAGCGAAACCGGGACAGGGTACCCTGAAGCTTTCTTT.

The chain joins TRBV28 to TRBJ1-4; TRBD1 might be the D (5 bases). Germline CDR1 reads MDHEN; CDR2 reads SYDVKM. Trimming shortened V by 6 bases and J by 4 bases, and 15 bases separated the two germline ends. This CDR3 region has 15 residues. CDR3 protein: CASSPSGRGNEKLFF. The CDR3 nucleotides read TGTGCCAGCAGCCCTTCCGGGAGGGGTAATGAAAAACTGTTTTTT.

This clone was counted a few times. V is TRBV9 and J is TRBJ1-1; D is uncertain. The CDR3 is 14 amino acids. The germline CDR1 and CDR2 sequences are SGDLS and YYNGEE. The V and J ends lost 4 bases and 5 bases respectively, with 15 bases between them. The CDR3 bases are TGTGCCAGCAGCACGCGGGAGGGTGGGACTGAAGCTTTCTTT. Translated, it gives CASSTREGGTEAFF.

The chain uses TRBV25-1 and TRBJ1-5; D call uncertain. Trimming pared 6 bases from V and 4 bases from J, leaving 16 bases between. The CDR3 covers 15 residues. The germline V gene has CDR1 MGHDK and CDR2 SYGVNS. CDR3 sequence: CASSPPGTVNQPQHF. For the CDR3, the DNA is TGTGCCAGCAGCCCCCCTGGCACCGTGAATCAGCCCCAGCATTTT.

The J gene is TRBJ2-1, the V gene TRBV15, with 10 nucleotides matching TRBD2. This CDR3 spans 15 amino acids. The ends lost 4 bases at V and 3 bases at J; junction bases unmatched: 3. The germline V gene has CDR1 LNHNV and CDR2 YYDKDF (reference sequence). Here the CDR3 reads CATSTSGGDYNEQFF. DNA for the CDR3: TGTGCCACCAGCACCAGCGGGGGGGACTACAATGAGCAGTTCTTC.

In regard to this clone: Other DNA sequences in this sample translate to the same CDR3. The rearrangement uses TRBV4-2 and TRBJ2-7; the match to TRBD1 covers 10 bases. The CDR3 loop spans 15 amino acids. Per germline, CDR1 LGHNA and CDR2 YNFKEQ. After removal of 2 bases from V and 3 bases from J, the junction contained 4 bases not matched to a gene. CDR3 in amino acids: CASSQYRDRGYEQYF. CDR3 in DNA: TGTGCCAGCAGCCAATACCGGGACAGGGGCTACGAGCAGTACTTC.

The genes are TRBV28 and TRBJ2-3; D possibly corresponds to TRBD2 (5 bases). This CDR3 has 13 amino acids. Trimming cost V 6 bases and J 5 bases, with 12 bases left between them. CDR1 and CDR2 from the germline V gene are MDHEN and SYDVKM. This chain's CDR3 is CASRFTAGDTQYF. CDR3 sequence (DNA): TGTGCCAGCAGATTTACTGCGGGAGATACGCAGTATTTT.

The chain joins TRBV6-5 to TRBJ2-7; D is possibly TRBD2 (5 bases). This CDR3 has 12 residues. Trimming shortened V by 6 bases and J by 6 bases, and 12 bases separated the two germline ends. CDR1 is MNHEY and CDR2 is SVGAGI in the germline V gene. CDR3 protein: CASRNSGSEQYF. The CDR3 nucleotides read TGTGCCAGCAGAAACAGCGGTAGCGAGCAGTACTTC.

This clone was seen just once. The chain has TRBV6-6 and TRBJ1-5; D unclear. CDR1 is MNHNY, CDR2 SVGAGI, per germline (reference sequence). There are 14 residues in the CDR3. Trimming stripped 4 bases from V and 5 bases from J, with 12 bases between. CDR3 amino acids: CASSSLPGHQPQHF. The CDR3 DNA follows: TGTGCCAGCAGTTCCCTCCCAGGTCATCAGCCCCAGCATTTT.

The CDR3 protein is CASSHDRGRGTNEKLFF. The DNA of the CDR3 is TGTGCCAGCAGCCACGACAGGGGGCGAGGAACTAATGAAAAACTGTTTTTT. The chain couples TRBV14 to TRBJ1-4, with 10 bases aligning to TRBD1. V gave up 3 bases and J gave up 1 base; unmatched junction bases: 5. The CDR3 sequence is 17 residues long. Germline values: CDR1 SGHDN, CDR2 FVKESK.

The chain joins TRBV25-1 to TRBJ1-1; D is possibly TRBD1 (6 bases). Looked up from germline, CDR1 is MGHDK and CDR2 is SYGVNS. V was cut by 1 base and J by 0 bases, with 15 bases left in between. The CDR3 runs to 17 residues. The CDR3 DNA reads TGTGCCAGCAGTGAATGGCTACCGGACAGAATGAACACTGAAGCTTTCTTT. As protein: CASSEWLPDRMNTEAFF.

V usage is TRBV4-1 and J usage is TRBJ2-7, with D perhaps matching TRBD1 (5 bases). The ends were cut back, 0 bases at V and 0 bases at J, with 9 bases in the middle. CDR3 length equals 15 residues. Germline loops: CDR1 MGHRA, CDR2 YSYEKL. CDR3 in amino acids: CASSQDRDSSYEQYF. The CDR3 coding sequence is TGCGCCAGCAGCCAAGATCGAGACAGCTCCTACGAGCAGTACTTC.

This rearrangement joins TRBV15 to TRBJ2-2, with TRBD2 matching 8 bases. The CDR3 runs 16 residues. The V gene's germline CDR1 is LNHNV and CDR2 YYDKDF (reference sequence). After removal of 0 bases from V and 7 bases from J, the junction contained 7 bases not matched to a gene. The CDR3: CATSRDRLATSGELFF. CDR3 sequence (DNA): TGTGCCACCAGCAGAGATCGACTAGCGACAAGCGGGGAGCTGTTTTTT.

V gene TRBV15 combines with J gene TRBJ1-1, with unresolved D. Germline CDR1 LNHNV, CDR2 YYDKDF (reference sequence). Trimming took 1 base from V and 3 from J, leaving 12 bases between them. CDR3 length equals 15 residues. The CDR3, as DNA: TGTGCCACCAGCAGAGGGTACGGGGAGGACACTGAAGCTTTCTTT. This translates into CATSRGYGEDTEAFF.

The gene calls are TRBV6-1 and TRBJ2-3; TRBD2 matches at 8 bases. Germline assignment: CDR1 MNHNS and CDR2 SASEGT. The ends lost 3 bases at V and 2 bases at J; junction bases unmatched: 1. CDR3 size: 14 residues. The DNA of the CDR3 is TGTGCCAGCAGTGAGCGGGGGGTCACAGATACGCAGTATTTT. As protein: CASSERGVTDTQYF.

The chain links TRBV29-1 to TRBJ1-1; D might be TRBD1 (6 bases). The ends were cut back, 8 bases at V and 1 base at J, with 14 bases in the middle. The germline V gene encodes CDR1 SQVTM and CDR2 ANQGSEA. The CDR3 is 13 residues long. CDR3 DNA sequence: TGCAGCATCCGGGACACCAAGAACACTGAAGCTTTCTTT. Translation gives CSIRDTKNTEAFF.

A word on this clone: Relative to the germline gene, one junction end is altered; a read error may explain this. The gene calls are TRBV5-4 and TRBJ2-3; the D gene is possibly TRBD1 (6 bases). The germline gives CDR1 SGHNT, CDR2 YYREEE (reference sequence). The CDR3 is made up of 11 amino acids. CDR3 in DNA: TGTGCCAGCAGCTTGGTCGGACAGCTCCTTTTT. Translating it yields CASSLVGQLLF. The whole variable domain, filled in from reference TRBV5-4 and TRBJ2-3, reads ETGVTQSPTHLIKTRGQQVTLRCSSQSGHNTVSWYQQALGQGPQFIFQYYREEENGRGNFPPRFSGLQFPNYSSELNVNALELDDSALYLCASSLVGQLLFGPGTRLTVL.